Listed below are T cell receptor beta chains from one sample, sequenced in a study of identical twins. Via MiXCR, TCRdb re-called the 5' RACE reads, giving one row per CDR3 protein. This table holds 400,000 to 500,000 distinct CDR3 sequences, roughly 20% found once. Sequenced material: naive T cells sorted from blood. These receptor sequences come from a man aged 50 or older in good health. The CDR3 runs from the conserved cysteine through the conserved F or W. Each record gives: J gene, D gene, CDR3 length, V gene, clone size, CDR3 DNA, CDR3 protein. D genes are given only for firm matches. Expanded clones get a size class; other rows say once, few or many, or leave the size out.

j_gene: TRBJ2-4
d_gene: .
len: 17
v_gene: TRBV5-1
abundance: few
CDR3nt: TGCGCCAGCAGGGATGGAAGAGGGGGACTAGCCAAAAACATTCAGTACTTC
CDR3aa: CASRDGRGGLAKNIQYF

j_gene: TRBJ2-1
d_gene: TRBD2
len: 17
v_gene: TRBV20-1
abundance: few
CDR3nt: TGCAGTGCTAGAGGTGGACTAGCGGGATCCCTGTACAATGAGCAGTTCTTC
CDR3aa: CSARGGLAGSLYNEQFF

j_gene: TRBJ2-7
d_gene: TRBD1
len: 14
v_gene: TRBV12-3/TRBV12-4
abundance: many
CDR3nt: TGTGCCAGCACCGCGACAGGGGGCGAAGGCGAGCAGTACTTC
CDR3aa: CASTATGGEGEQYF

j_gene: TRBJ2-3
d_gene: TRBD2
len: 16
v_gene: TRBV27
abundance: .
CDR3nt: TGTGCCAGCAGTCTAAGGACTAGCGGGGGCACAGATACGCAGTATTTT
CDR3aa: CASSLRTSGGTDTQYF

j_gene: TRBJ2-3
d_gene: TRBD1
len: 15
v_gene: TRBV20-1
abundance: .
CDR3nt: TGCAGTGCTAGCAAGGGACAGACTAGCACAGATACGCAGTATTTT
CDR3aa: CSASKGQTSTDTQYF

j_gene: TRBJ2-3
d_gene: TRBD2
len: 16
v_gene: TRBV7-2
abundance: many
CDR3nt: TGTGCCAGCAGCCCGTGGACTAGCGGGGTCACAGATACGCAGTATTTT
CDR3aa: CASSPWTSGVTDTQYF

j_gene: TRBJ1-2
d_gene: TRBD1
len: 15
v_gene: TRBV4-2
abundance: few
CDR3nt: TGTGCCAGCAGCCAAGATGTACAGGGGGCGAATGGCTACACCTTC
CDR3aa: CASSQDVQGANGYTF

j_gene: TRBJ2-1
d_gene: TRBD2
len: 14
v_gene: TRBV20-1
abundance: many
CDR3nt: TGCAGTGCTCGAAGCGGGGGCTCCTACAATGAGCAGTTCTTC
CDR3aa: CSARSGGSYNEQFF

j_gene: TRBJ2-3
d_gene: TRBD2
len: 13
v_gene: TRBV20-1
abundance: .
CDR3nt: TGCAGTGCTACACCACTAGCGGGAGATACGCAGTATTTT
CDR3aa: CSATPLAGDTQYF

j_gene: TRBJ2-1
d_gene: .
len: 14
v_gene: TRBV7-9
abundance: many
CDR3nt: TGTGCCAGCAGCCACACAGGGTTGTGGAATGAGCAGTTCTTC
CDR3aa: CASSHTGLWNEQFF

j_gene: TRBJ2-1
d_gene: .
len: 16
v_gene: TRBV5-1
abundance: many
CDR3nt: TGCGCCAGCAGCTTATTGGCGACATCGGATTACAATGAGCAGTTCTTC
CDR3aa: CASSLLATSDYNEQFF

j_gene: TRBJ2-3
d_gene: .
len: 14
v_gene: TRBV18
abundance: many
CDR3nt: TGTGCCAGCTCACTCGGGTCGAGGACAGATACGCAGTATTTT
CDR3aa: CASSLGSRTDTQYF

j_gene: TRBJ2-3
d_gene: TRBD1
len: 16
v_gene: TRBV7-2
abundance: .
CDR3nt: TGTGCCAGCAGCTTAGCGGGACAGGGAAATTCAGATACGCAGTATTTT
CDR3aa: CASSLAGQGNSDTQYF

j_gene: TRBJ2-5
d_gene: .
len: 12
v_gene: TRBV18
abundance: many
CDR3nt: TGTGCCAGCTCACCTGGGGCAGAGACCCAGTACTTC
CDR3aa: CASSPGAETQYF

j_gene: TRBJ2-1
d_gene: TRBD1
len: 13
v_gene: TRBV28
abundance: many
CDR3nt: TGTGCCAGCACTCGACAGGGGGCTAATGAGCAGTTCTTC
CDR3aa: CASTRQGANEQFF

j_gene: TRBJ2-1
d_gene: .
len: 13
v_gene: TRBV29-1
abundance: few
CDR3nt: TGCAGCGTCATCCCGAACGGAGGGAATGAGCAGTTCTTC
CDR3aa: CSVIPNGGNEQFF

j_gene: TRBJ2-3
d_gene: TRBD2
len: 18
v_gene: TRBV28
abundance: .
CDR3nt: TGTGCCAGCAGTTTTCCGGGACTAGCGGGAGGGGGACAAAATACGCAGTATTTT
CDR3aa: CASSFPGLAGGGQNTQYF

j_gene: TRBJ1-1
d_gene: .
len: 16
v_gene: TRBV5-1
abundance: .
CDR3nt: TGCGCCAGCAGCCGGACTGGACGTCCGGGGAACACTGAAGCTTTCTTT
CDR3aa: CASSRTGRPGNTEAFF

j_gene: TRBJ1-2
d_gene: TRBD1
len: 17
v_gene: TRBV12-3/TRBV12-4
abundance: many
CDR3nt: TGTGCCAGCAGTCTCCGTGGGACAGGTACCTGGGGCTATGGCTACACCTTC
CDR3aa: CASSLRGTGTWGYGYTF

j_gene: TRBJ2-6
d_gene: .
len: 15
v_gene: TRBV28
abundance: .
CDR3nt: TGTGCCAGCAGTGCAGACATCTCTGGGGCCAACGTCCTGACTTTC
CDR3aa: CASSADISGANVLTF

j_gene: TRBJ2-1
d_gene: TRBD1
len: 18
v_gene: TRBV5-1
abundance: few
CDR3nt: TGCGCCAGCAGCGTGGGACAGGGGGCCCGCCGGGCCTACAATGAGCAGTTCTTC
CDR3aa: CASSVGQGARRAYNEQFF

j_gene: TRBJ1-2
d_gene: .
len: 13
v_gene: TRBV29-1
abundance: .
CDR3nt: TGCAGCGTGGGCCAGCCGGCTAGCTATGGCTACACCTTC
CDR3aa: CSVGQPASYGYTF

j_gene: TRBJ1-6
d_gene: .
len: 13
v_gene: TRBV5-5
abundance: many
CDR3nt: TGTGCCAGCAGCTTCCCAGGGATTTCACCCCTCCACTTT
CDR3aa: CASSFPGISPLHF

j_gene: TRBJ2-7
d_gene: .
len: 13
v_gene: TRBV11-2
abundance: many
CDR3nt: TGTGCCAGCAGTTTGGTAGGGGGCTACGAGCAGTACTTC
CDR3aa: CASSLVGGYEQYF

j_gene: TRBJ1-1
d_gene: .
len: 15
v_gene: TRBV20-1
abundance: few
CDR3nt: TGCAGTGCTAGAGGTGGACAGAACATGAACACTGAAGCTTTCTTT
CDR3aa: CSARGGQNMNTEAFF

j_gene: TRBJ1-4
d_gene: .
len: 14
v_gene: TRBV5-1
abundance: .
CDR3nt: TGCGCCAGCAGCCCGGTTCCAACTAATGAAAAACTGTTTTTT
CDR3aa: CASSPVPTNEKLFF

j_gene: TRBJ2-1
d_gene: .
len: 13
v_gene: TRBV20-1
abundance: many
CDR3nt: TGCAGTGCTCCAAGGCGGCAGCTGGGGGGGCAGTTCTTC
CDR3aa: CSAPRRQLGGQFF

j_gene: TRBJ1-4
d_gene: .
len: 15
v_gene: TRBV12-3/TRBV12-4
abundance: .
CDR3nt: TGTGCCAGCAGTTCCTGGACCGGATCGGGTGAAAAACTGTTTTTT
CDR3aa: CASSSWTGSGEKLFF

j_gene: TRBJ2-2
d_gene: TRBD1
len: 16
v_gene: TRBV14
abundance: .
CDR3nt: TGTGCCAGCAGCCGCGACATGGACAGGGCGACCGGGGAGCTGTTTTTT
CDR3aa: CASSRDMDRATGELFF

j_gene: TRBJ2-7
d_gene: TRBD1
len: 15
v_gene: TRBV6-1
abundance: many
CDR3nt: TGTGCCAGCAGCGAAGACAGGGCGGCCTACGACGAGCAGTACTTC
CDR3aa: CASSEDRAAYDEQYF

j_gene: TRBJ2-6
d_gene: .
len: 15
v_gene: TRBV19
abundance: .
CDR3nt: TGTGCCAGTAGTAAAGATCCGACTGGGGCCAACGTCCTGACTTTC
CDR3aa: CASSKDPTGANVLTF

j_gene: TRBJ2-1
d_gene: TRBD2
len: 13
v_gene: TRBV28
abundance: many
CDR3nt: TGTGCCAGCAGTGTAGCGGGAGCCAATGAGCAGTTCTTC
CDR3aa: CASSVAGANEQFF

j_gene: TRBJ1-1
d_gene: TRBD1
len: 12
v_gene: TRBV6-5
abundance: .
CDR3nt: TGTGCCAGCAGTTCCCGGACAGGAGAAGCTTTCTTT
CDR3aa: CASSSRTGEAFF

j_gene: TRBJ1-2
d_gene: .
len: 14
v_gene: TRBV10-3
abundance: many
CDR3nt: TGTGCCATCAATCCCGGGCTAACCGGGGGTGGCTACACCTTC
CDR3aa: CAINPGLTGGGYTF

j_gene: TRBJ1-2
d_gene: TRBD1
len: 13
v_gene: TRBV20-1
abundance: many
CDR3nt: TGCAGTGCTGGGGACAGGTACAACTATGGCTACACCTTC
CDR3aa: CSAGDRYNYGYTF

j_gene: TRBJ1-5
d_gene: .
len: 17
v_gene: TRBV20-1
abundance: many
CDR3nt: TGCAGTGCTAGAGATCATTATCAAAGCTCGGTCAATCAGCCCCAGCATTTT
CDR3aa: CSARDHYQSSVNQPQHF

j_gene: TRBJ1-1
d_gene: TRBD1
len: 14
v_gene: TRBV5-1
abundance: .
CDR3nt: TGCGCCAGCAGCTTGGAGGCAGGGGGCACTGAAGCTTTCTTT
CDR3aa: CASSLEAGGTEAFF

j_gene: TRBJ2-2
d_gene: .
len: 17
v_gene: TRBV20-1
abundance: few
CDR3nt: TGCAGTGCTAGAGATCCTTCGCGGGTTGGTCGTGCCGGGGAGCTGTTTTTT
CDR3aa: CSARDPSRVGRAGELFF

j_gene: TRBJ1-1
d_gene: .
len: 15
v_gene: TRBV27
abundance: few
CDR3nt: TGTGCCAGCAGTTTTGGTCCGGGCGTGAACACTGAAGCTTTCTTT
CDR3aa: CASSFGPGVNTEAFF

j_gene: TRBJ2-7
d_gene: TRBD1
len: 16
v_gene: TRBV6-5
abundance: many
CDR3nt: TGTGCCAGCAGTTATGGACCCGGGACAGGCCCCTACGAGCAGTACTTC
CDR3aa: CASSYGPGTGPYEQYF

j_gene: TRBJ2-7
d_gene: .
len: 14
v_gene: TRBV7-8
abundance: many
CDR3nt: TGTGCCAGCCGGGGTTCGGGGAGTTTATACGAGCAGTACTTC
CDR3aa: CASRGSGSLYEQYF